The clone carrying this TCR beta chain was counted at least ten times. The sample is drawn from a study of regulatory T cells in long-lasting Graves disease. Study in general: Newly diagnosed Graves' patients took antithyroid drugs under 3 months.

This sample's time point: newly diagnosed GD, antithyroid drugs for less than 3 months. PBMC-derived RNA was used for the TCR library. Both iRepertoire HTBI primers and Arm-PCR of CDR3 regions were used to build the TCR beta libraries. TCRdb independently ran MiXCR on the multiplex PCR reads; one entry per CDR3 protein. The sample shows 440,000 or so distinct CDR3 sequences, approximately 15% of them seen only once. The germline V gene has CDR1 MNHNS and CDR2 SASEGT. V dropped 6 bases and J dropped 1 base, with 19 bases sitting between them. The CDR3 has 16 residues. This same sample was also taken into another study, of T cells in Graves' hyperthyroidism and ophthalmopathy. That publication notes: Newly diagnosed hyperthyroidism, duration under 2 months, in patients aged 18 to 65.

The sample consisted of peripheral blood mononuclear cells (PBMCs), taken at new diagnosis, from a patient treated with antithyroid drugs. The TCR originated in a young woman with Graves disease. The chain recombines TRBV6-1 with TRBJ2-7, with TRBD1 as a possible D gene (6 bases). In DNA form, the CDR3 reads TGTGCCAGCAGCGACATCAGGGGCATCTTTTCCTACGAGCAGTACTTC. Translation: CASSDIRGIFSYEQYF.